These 29 T cell receptor beta chains came from one sample sequenced in a study of shared clonotypes between healthy human individuals. Positive CCR7 selection of CD45RO-negative cells yielded the naive CD8 cells, and terminally differentiated effector memory CD45RA+ cells were excluded. Using immunoSEQ multiplex PCR, the repertoire was profiled, and TCRdb retains in-frame clones only, with some absent. Of approximately 1.9 million clones listed, just over 90% are singletons. The sample taken for sequencing was naive CD8+ T cells from PBMCs. The receptors were gathered from a man younger than 30 in good health. Some clones in this sample may be carry-over from other donors' samples.

The V and J genes are TRBV7-9 and TRBJ1-4; a possible D gene is TRBD1 (5 bases). This CDR3 region has 16 residues. V shed 7 bases and J shed 0 bases, with 15 bases lying between them. Per the germline V gene, CDR1 is SEHNR and CDR2 is FQNEAQ (reference sequence). This chain's CDR3 is CASTNGGGATNEKLFF. For the CDR3, the DNA is TGTGCCAGCACCAACGGGGGGGGAGCAACTAATGAAAAACTGTTTTTT.

J is TRBJ2-7 and V is TRBV4-1; TRBD2 matches at 10 bases. CDR3 length: 18 amino acids. V shed 1 base and J 9 bases; nucleotides not matched to a gene: 18. CDR1 is MGHRA, CDR2 YSYEKL, per germline. The CDR3 is CASSQVSIGPSGSSSQYF. As DNA, the CDR3 is TGCGCCAGCAGCCAAGTATCCATCGGCCCTAGCGGGAGTTCGTCGCAGTACTTC.

This clone was observed once. This rearrangement joins TRBV10-2 to TRBJ2-1; 10 positions match TRBD2. The V and J ends lost 2 bases and 4 bases, in that order; junction bases with no gene match: 5. CDR1 and CDR2 (germline): WSHSY, SAAADI. There are 16 residues in the CDR3. CDR3 DNA: TGCGCCAGCAGTGAGCGGGGACTAGCGTTTTACAATGAGCAGTTCTTC. Amino acid sequence: CASSERGLAFYNEQFF.

The gene calls are TRBV4-3 and TRBJ1-4; D is ambiguous. Trimming shortened V by 1 base and J by 3 bases, and 12 bases separated the two germline ends. The CDR3 is 16 residues long. Germline CDR1 and CDR2: LGHNA and YSLEER. CDR3: CASSQVVGRANEKLFF. CDR3 sequence (DNA): TGCGCCAGCAGCCAAGTGGTAGGGAGAGCTAATGAAAAACTGTTTTTT.

The chain couples TRBV19 to TRBJ2-2; TRBD1 matches 10 bases. V lost 5 bases and J lost 8; bases outside the gene matches: 8. CDR3 length: 15 residues. Germline V gene data show CDR1 as LNHDA and CDR2 as SQIVND (reference sequence). This CDR3 is CASSADRGLVGELFF. DNA of the CDR3: TGTGCCAGTAGTGCTGACAGGGGGCTAGTGGGGGAGCTGTTTTTT.

In this sample, this clone turned up once. Within the sample, other DNA sequences also encode this same CDR3. This sequence joins TRBV28 and TRBJ1-2; TRBD1 is a possible D gene (5 bases). CDR1 and CDR2 from the germline V gene are MDHEN and SYDVKM. The length of the CDR3 is 15 residues. Trimming pared 4 bases from V and 0 bases from J, leaving 12 bases between. The DNA for the CDR3 is TGTGCCAGCAGTTCCCCCAGGGAGGCTAACTATGGCTACACCTTC. Protein sequence: CASSSPREANYGYTF.

The chain combines TRBV7-9 with TRBJ2-2; 7 bases map to TRBD2. The germline CDR1 and CDR2 sequences are SEHNR and FQNEAQ (reference sequence). V shed 5 bases, J shed 8 bases, and the junction held 11 bases outside the gene matches. The CDR3 totals 15 residues. The CDR3 spells CASSPSWRENGELFF. CDR3 coding DNA: TGTGCCAGCAGCCCCTCCTGGCGGGAGAATGGGGAGCTGTTTTTT.

The V call is TRBV9, the J call TRBJ2-3; D remains ambiguous. In germline, CDR1 is SGDLS, CDR2 YYNGEE. This CDR3 has 15 amino acids. V lost 1 base and J lost 4, with 13 bases in between. The CDR3 loop is CASSVWPDGADTQYF. As DNA, the CDR3 is TGTGCCAGCAGCGTATGGCCAGATGGCGCAGATACGCAGTATTTT.

This sequence joins TRBV29-1 and TRBJ2-7; D not resolved. Germline lookup yields CDR1 SQVTM and CDR2 ANQGSEA. V lost 5 bases and J 1 base, leaving 6 bases between the germline ends. The CDR3 has 11 residues. In DNA form, the CDR3 reads TGCAGCGTTCAGAGGTCCTACGAGCAGTACTTC. Translation: CSVQRSYEQYF.

On this clone: Other DNA sequences in the same sample also yield this CDR3. The gene calls are TRBV27 and TRBJ2-7; D gene uncertain. In germline, CDR1 is MNHEY, CDR2 SMNVEV (reference sequence). The CDR3 spans 13 residues. V was shortened by 3 bases and J by 1 base, with 7 bases between the two germline ends. DNA for the CDR3: TGTGCCAGCAGTTTCGGTAGATCCTACGAGCAGTACTTC. Encoded protein: CASSFGRSYEQYF.

The chain joins TRBV9 to TRBJ2-3; D gene ambiguous. Trimming left V 0 bases short and J 3 bases short, with 17 bases between. The CDR3 contains 17 residues. Germline V gene sequence: CDR1 SGDLS, CDR2 YYNGEE. The CDR3: CASSVVPAVKSTDTQYF. CDR3 DNA sequence: TGTGCCAGCAGCGTAGTTCCCGCCGTGAAAAGTACAGATACGCAGTATTTT. Using reference TRBV9 and TRBJ2-3 for the parts outside the CDR3, the full variable domain is DSGVTQTPKHLITATGQRVTLRCSPRSGDLSVYWYQQSLDQGLQFLIQYYNGEERAKGNILERFSAQQFPDLHSELNLSSLELGDSALYFCASSVVPAVKSTDTQYFGPGTRLTVL.

The rearrangement joins TRBV15 to TRBJ2-5; a weak D match, TRBD1 (6 bases). The CDR3 totals 13 residues. Germline V gene data show CDR1 as LNHNV and CDR2 as YYDKDF (reference sequence). Trimming took off 3 bases at V and 7 bases at J, with 12 bases between the two ends. The CDR3 sequence: CATSRGARGTQYF. The CDR3 bases are TGTGCCACCAGCAGGGGGGCCCGGGGGACCCAGTACTTC. Using reference TRBV15 and TRBJ2-5 for the parts outside the CDR3, the full variable domain is DAMVIQNPRYQVTQFGKPVTLSCSQTLNHNVMYWYQQKSSQAPKLLFHYYDKDFNNEADTPDNFQSRRPNTSFCFLDIRSPGLGDTAMYLCATSRGARGTQYFGPGTRLLVL.

V is TRBV7-9 and J is TRBJ2-7; 8 positions match TRBD2. The CDR3 length is 17 residues. Germline V gene sequence: CDR1 SEHNR, CDR2 FQNEAQ (reference sequence). V dropped 5 bases and J dropped 0; count of bases not matched to a gene: 12. In nucleotides, the CDR3 is TGTGCCAGCAGCCCTGCCTCGGCGGGAGGACACTCCTACGAGCAGTACTTC. Amino acid sequence: CASSPASAGGHSYEQYF.

This clone was recorded only once. A junction boundary mismatches the germline segment, possibly from a read error. The genes are TRBV11-1 and TRBJ1-5, with D perhaps matching TRBD1 (5 bases). CDR1 SGHAT and CDR2 FQDESV come from the germline V gene (reference sequence). The CDR3 runs to 15 residues. This CDR3 is CANSLGPNSNQPQHF. CDR3 in DNA: TGTGCCAACAGCTTGGGACCGAATAGCAATCAGCCCCAGCATTTT.

J is TRBJ1-2 and V is TRBV10-2; no reliable D call. The CDR3 extends over 13 amino acids. Germline V gives CDR1 WSHSY, CDR2 SAAADI. Trimming took off 3 bases at V and 8 bases at J, with 13 bases between the two ends. CDR3 amino acids: CASSDGLPGGYTF. The CDR3, as DNA: TGCGCCAGCAGTGACGGGTTACCGGGCGGCTACACCTTC.

This chain links TRBV6-4 with TRBJ2-2, with 8 bases lining up with TRBD1. Germline V gives CDR1 MRHNA, CDR2 SNTAGT. V lost 3 bases, J lost 6 bases, and 3 bases stayed unmatched. The length of the CDR3 is 14 residues. CDR3 sequence: CASSETGVPGELFF. CDR3 in DNA: TGTGCCAGCAGTGAGACAGGGGTTCCCGGGGAGCTGTTTTTT.

This rearrangement joins TRBV11-3 to TRBJ1-1, with D tentatively TRBD1 (5 bases). Germline V gene lookup returns CDR1 SGHNT and CDR2 YENEEA. V gave up 1 base and J gave up 0 bases, with 12 bases separating them. There are 16 residues in the CDR3. CDR3 in amino acids: CASSLGAGQMNTEAFF. Here the CDR3 DNA reads TGTGCCAGCAGCTTAGGGGCAGGGCAAATGAACACTGAAGCTTTCTTT.

In its sample, this clone was seen once. The chain links TRBV4-3 to TRBJ2-2; D is unclear. The germline V and J ends were trimmed by 1 base and 5 bases, with 17 bases remaining between them. The CDR3 spans 17 residues. The germline V gene encodes CDR1 LGHNA and CDR2 YSLEER. CDR3: CASSQGAGLVHTGELFF. The DNA for the CDR3 is TGCGCCAGCAGCCAAGGGGCCGGCCTAGTCCATACCGGGGAGCTGTTTTTT.

This clone was recorded once. The chain uses TRBV7-9 and TRBJ2-1; 8 bases match TRBD1. Germline-derived CDR1 and CDR2 are SEHNR and FQNEAQ (reference sequence). The junction had 8 bases not matched to a gene; V was cut back by 5 bases and J by 2 bases. CDR3 length: 16 residues. The CDR3 DNA reads as TGTGCCAGCAGCCACGCAGGACAGGGTCCCTACAATGAGCAGTTCTTC. Its translation: CASSHAGQGPYNEQFF.

This chain connects TRBV15 to TRBJ1-2, with D possibly matching TRBD1 (6 bases). This CDR3 comprises 12 residues. Per the germline V gene, CDR1 is LNHNV and CDR2 is YYDKDF (reference sequence). V dropped 5 bases and J dropped 6 bases, with 10 bases sitting between them. CDR3 in DNA: TGTGCCACCAGCTCCCGACAGGATGGCTACACCTTC. Protein sequence: CATSSRQDGYTF.

The rearrangement uses TRBV9 and TRBJ2-3, with 10 bases aligning to TRBD2. The CDR3 is made up of 18 amino acids. Germline trimming cut 4 bases from V and 5 bases from J; bases unmatched to any gene: 16. Germline-derived CDR1 and CDR2 are SGDLS and YYNGEE. The CDR3 loop is CASSTNPRLAGERDTQYF. CDR3 DNA: TGTGCCAGCAGCACGAACCCGCGGCTAGCGGGAGAGAGAGATACGCAGTATTTT.

The chain joins TRBV27 to TRBJ2-3; TRBD2 agrees at 8 bases. The V gene end was trimmed by 5 bases and the J gene end by 2 bases; junction bases not matched to a gene: 12. The germline CDR1 and CDR2 sequences are MNHEY and SMNVEV (reference sequence). The CDR3 totals 17 residues. The CDR3 sequence: CASSPQRGTRDTDTQYF. In nucleotides, the CDR3 is TGTGCCAGCAGTCCCCAAAGGGGGACTAGGGACACAGATACGCAGTATTTT.

The J gene is TRBJ1-1, the V gene TRBV12-5, with D tentatively TRBD1 (5 bases). V was cut by 7 bases and J by 1 base, with 16 bases left in between. The CDR3 extends over 15 amino acids. Germline values: CDR1 LGHNT, CDR2 FRNRAP. The CDR3 here is CASALPRGRNTEAFF. CDR3 DNA sequence: TGTGCTAGTGCCCTGCCCCGGGGCCGGAACACTGAAGCTTTCTTT.

This clone was detected only once. The chain combines TRBV14 with TRBJ2-7; the match to TRBD1 covers 9 bases. This CDR3 has 13 amino acids. The ends lost 4 bases at V and 6 bases at J; junction bases unmatched: 4. Looked up from germline, CDR1 is SGHDN and CDR2 is FVKESK. CDR3 in amino acids: CASSPSDRGEQYF. The DNA for the CDR3 is TGTGCCAGCAGCCCCTCGGACAGGGGCGAGCAGTACTTC. The full variable domain, with the rest looked up from reference TRBV14 and TRBJ2-7, is EAGVTQFPSHSVIEKGQTVTLRCDPISGHDNLYWYRRVMGKEIKFLLHFVKESKQDESGMPNNRFLAERTGGTYSTLKVQPAELEDSGVYFCASSPSDRGEQYFGPGTRLTVT.

On this clone itself: Other nucleotide sequences in the sample specify the same CDR3. This chain's CDR3 is CASSIGGSSYEQYF. The DNA for the CDR3 is TGTGCCAGTAGTATAGGGGGCAGCTCCTACGAGCAGTACTTC. The chain carries TRBV19 and TRBJ2-7, with D perhaps TRBD1 (5 bases). Trimming removed 1 base from V and 0 bases from J, with 7 bases in between. The CDR3 runs 14 residues. The germline CDR1 and CDR2 sequences are LNHDA and SQIVND (reference sequence).

This clone was detected once. The V call is TRBV6-1, the J call TRBJ1-1; D gene uncertain. V lost 3 bases to trimming and J lost 1 base, with 9 bases between them. Germline CDR1 MNHNS, CDR2 SASEGT. This CDR3 is 14 amino acids long. CDR3 loop: CASSDIPRNTEAFF. The CDR3 DNA reads TGTGCCAGCAGTGATATCCCGCGGAACACTGAAGCTTTCTTT.

The V and J genes are TRBV18 and TRBJ2-1; weak D call: TRBD1 (6 bases). The germline V gene encodes CDR1 KGHSH and CDR2 LQKENI. This CDR3 region has 17 residues. With 4 bases removed from V and 3 bases from J, the gap between germline ends came to 19 bases. The CDR3 sequence is CASSLPPRDILYNEQFF. The CDR3 bases are TGTGCCAGCTCACTTCCGCCCCGGGACATCCTCTACAATGAGCAGTTCTTC.

This chain joins TRBV6-5 and TRBJ2-1, with 8 positions matching TRBD1. The CDR3 is 13 residues long. Germline-derived CDR1 and CDR2 are MNHEY and SVGAGI. After removal of 3 bases from V and 10 bases from J, the junction contained 5 bases not matched to a gene. CDR3 DNA sequence: TGTGCCAGCAGTTATGGGACAGGTCAAGAGCAGTTCTTC. It yields the protein CASSYGTGQEQFF.

A single count supports this clone. This chain's CDR3 is CASSYDRTGGFGLYEQYF. The CDR3 bases are TGTGCCAGCAGTTACGACAGGACAGGGGGATTCGGCCTGTACGAGCAGTACTTC. The chain recombines TRBV27 with TRBJ2-7; 10 positions agree with TRBD1. V dropped 4 bases and J dropped 4; count of bases not matched to a gene: 16. The germline CDR1 and CDR2 sequences are MNHEY and SMNVEV (reference sequence). The CDR3 sequence is 18 residues long.